This TCR beta chain was documented in a study of neurological immune-mediated disorders. Study outcomes and limitations: The study found no CDR3 amino acid sequences shared by expanded clones across subjects, suggesting private repertoires in all groups.

This clonotype was counted ten times or more. Its target is unknown. Template-switch 5'RACE cDNA synthesis added a 10-nucleotide unique molecular identifier. MiXCR, applied by TCRdb to the 5' RACE reads, yields one record per CDR3 protein. Of 55,000 to 75,000 distinct CDR3 sequences in the sample, around 5.2% were seen once. The sequence was obtained from a woman aged 25 to 39 with multiple sclerosis. The sample taken for sequencing was PBMCs.

This chain's CDR3 is CSARGQGGSGANVLTF. The CDR3 bases are TGCAGTGCTAGAGGGCAGGGAGGCTCTGGGGCCAACGTCCTGACTTTC. The V call is TRBV20-1, the J call TRBJ2-6, with D possibly being TRBD2 (6 bases). Germline V gene sequence: CDR1 DFQATT, CDR2 SNEGSKA (reference sequence). There are 16 residues in the CDR3. V was trimmed by 1 base and J by 0 bases, leaving 10 bases between them.